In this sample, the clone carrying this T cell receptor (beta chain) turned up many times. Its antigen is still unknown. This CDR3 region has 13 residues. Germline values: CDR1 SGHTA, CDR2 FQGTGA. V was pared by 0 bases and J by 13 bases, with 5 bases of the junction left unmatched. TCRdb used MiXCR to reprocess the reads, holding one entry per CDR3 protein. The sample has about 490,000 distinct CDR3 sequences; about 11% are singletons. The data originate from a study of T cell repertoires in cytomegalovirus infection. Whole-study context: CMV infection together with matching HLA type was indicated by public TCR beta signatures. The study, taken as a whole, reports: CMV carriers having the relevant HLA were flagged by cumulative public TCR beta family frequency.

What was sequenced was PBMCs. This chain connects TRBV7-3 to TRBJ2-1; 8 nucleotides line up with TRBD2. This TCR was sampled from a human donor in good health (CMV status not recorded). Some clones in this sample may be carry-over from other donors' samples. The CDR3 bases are TGTGCCAGCAGCTTAACCGGGGGGGCTCAACAGTTCTTC. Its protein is CASSLTGGAQQFF.